This record concerns one T cell receptor (beta chain) sequence. The ends were cut back, 4 bases at V and 5 bases at J, with 12 bases in the middle. Germline V lookup: CDR1 SGDLS, CDR2 YYNGEE. This CDR3 has 13 residues. The data were obtained in a study of cytomegalovirus exposure and HLA in healthy donors. The PCR was carried out with 60 Vbeta primers and 13 Jbeta primers. Some clones are missing from TCRdb's copy, which holds only in-frame ones; the method was immunoSEQ multiplex PCR. The sample yields 110,000 to 150,000 clones, about 74% seen once. This chain connects TRBV9 to TRBJ1-1; unclear D gene. Sequencing used PBMCs. This receptor was taken from a man younger than 35 in good health and CMV-seropositive. CDR3 residues: CASSPRPGTEAFF. The CDR3 nucleotides read TGTGCCAGCAGCCCGCGACCGGGGACTGAAGCTTTCTTT.